A selection of T cell receptor beta chains follows, all from one sample in a study of T cells after yellow fever vaccination. MiXCR, run by TCRdb on the 5' RACE reads, gives a single entry per CDR3 protein. In the table there are some 200,000 distinct CDR3 sequences, roughly 11% of which are singletons. Sequenced here: CD8+ T cells sorted from PBMCs, sampled 15 days after the yellow fever booster vaccination. These receptors came from a man younger than 30 who received the YFV17D yellow fever vaccine. Both conserved end residues are part of each CDR3. Each record gives: V gene, J gene, D gene, clone size, CDR3 DNA, CDR3 protein. A D gene is named only where the DNA matches it firmly. The size of a clone is reported for some rows only, either as once, few or many, or as a class for expanded clones.

V: TRBV7-9; J: TRBJ1-1; D: -; size: -; DNA: TGTGCCAGCAGCTTAGCCATCGCGGGGTCGCAGGCTGAAGCTTTCTTT; CDR3: CASSLAIAGSQAEAFF
V: TRBV3-1; J: TRBJ2-1; D: -; size: -; DNA: TGTGCCAGCGGCAGGGTCAGCTCCTACAATGAGCAGTTCTTC; CDR3: CASGRVSSYNEQFF
V: TRBV28; J: TRBJ2-1; D: -; size: few; DNA: TGTGCCAGCTTTTTGTCCGGGGACAATGAGCAGTTCTTC; CDR3: CASFLSGDNEQFF
V: TRBV10-3; J: TRBJ2-1; D: TRBD2; size: -; DNA: TGTGCCATCAGTGAAAGCGGGGGGCTTGGGATCTACAATGAGCAGTTCTTC; CDR3: CAISESGGLGIYNEQFF
V: TRBV7-9; J: TRBJ1-1; D: -; size: few; DNA: TGTGCCAGCAGCTTGGTTCGGACGAACACTGAAGCTTTCTTT; CDR3: CASSLVRTNTEAFF
V: TRBV6-6; J: TRBJ1-4; D: -; size: few; DNA: TGTGCCAGCATCCCACAGGGCGGGGGGAAACTGTTTTTT; CDR3: CASIPQGGGKLFF
V: TRBV3-1; J: TRBJ2-2; D: -; size: few; DNA: TGTGCCAGCAGCCAAGGTCACGGGGGCCTTAACACCGGGGAGCTGTTTTTT; CDR3: CASSQGHGGLNTGELFF
V: TRBV29-1; J: TRBJ2-5; D: TRBD2; size: few; DNA: TGCAGCGTCTCTAGCGGGGGGGCCCGAGAGACCCAGTACTTC; CDR3: CSVSSGGARETQYF
V: TRBV29-1; J: TRBJ1-3; D: -; size: few; DNA: TGCAGCGTTGAAGATCGCGAACGCCTTGCCACCATATATTTT; CDR3: CSVEDRERLATIYF
V: TRBV6-2/TRBV6-3; J: TRBJ2-7; D: TRBD2; size: -; DNA: TGTGCCAGCAGTGGACTAGCGCTTCGTTACGAGCAGTACTTC; CDR3: CASSGLALRYEQYF
V: TRBV27; J: TRBJ2-7; D: TRBD2; size: -; DNA: TGTGCCAGCAGTTTAGGGACTAGCCTAGACGAGCAGTACTTC; CDR3: CASSLGTSLDEQYF
V: TRBV7-6; J: TRBJ2-4; D: -; size: -; DNA: TGTGCCAGCAGCTTAGAACCCGGGGGTTACATTCAGTACTTC; CDR3: CASSLEPGGYIQYF
V: TRBV27; J: TRBJ2-5; D: TRBD1; size: -; DNA: TGTGCCAGCAGCCCGACAGGGTTCGAGTTGTTCGAGACCCAGTACTTC; CDR3: CASSPTGFELFETQYF
V: TRBV7-9; J: TRBJ2-5; D: TRBD1; size: many; DNA: TGTGCCAGCAGCTCTATTGACCGGGACAGGGGGCCTGGAGAGACCCAGTACTTC; CDR3: CASSSIDRDRGPGETQYF